The 16 T cell receptor beta chains in this list originate from one sample, sequenced in a study of cytomegalovirus exposure and HLA in healthy donors. The PCR ran on 60 Vbeta and 13 Jbeta primers. The data were produced by immunoSEQ multiplex PCR, yet TCRdb's version contains in-frame clones alone and is incomplete. Of about 120,000 clones listed, roughly 80% were seen once; the top ten hold 3% to 3.5%. The sequenced material came from PBMCs. The receptors derive from a woman in her 50s in good health and CMV-seronegative.

This chain links TRBV18 with TRBJ2-5; maybe TRBD1 (5 bases). The CDR3 spans 15 residues. V was trimmed by 2 bases and J by 5 bases, leaving 15 bases between them. The germline gives CDR1 KGHSH, CDR2 LQKENI. The CDR3 is CASSPASLGQETQYF. CDR3 sequence (DNA): TGTGCCAGCTCACCAGCGTCATTGGGGCAGGAGACCCAGTACTTC.

J is TRBJ1-1 and V is TRBV6-1; no firm D call. The CDR3 extends over 15 amino acids. Germline CDR1 reads MNHNS; CDR2 reads SASEGT. The V and J ends lost 10 bases and 1 base respectively, with 19 bases between them. CDR3 in amino acids: CATRPREGPNTEAFF. CDR3 bases: TGTGCCACCAGACCTCGGGAGGGCCCGAACACTGAAGCTTTCTTT.

The chain is built from TRBV14 and TRBJ1-4; perhaps TRBD1 as D (6 bases). Trimming shortened V by 4 bases and J by 4 bases, and 13 bases separated the two germline ends. Germline lookup yields CDR1 SGHDN and CDR2 FVKESK. The CDR3 totals 15 residues. The CDR3 nucleotides read TGTGCCAGCAGCCGGGTGGACAGCTATAATGAAAAACTGTTTTTT. The encoded protein is CASSRVDSYNEKLFF.

This chain connects TRBV2 to TRBJ1-2; D may be TRBD1 (5 bases). There are 14 residues in the CDR3. The V gene's germline CDR1 is SNHLY and CDR2 FYNNEI. V shed 6 bases and J shed 4 bases, with 15 bases lying between them. CDR3 coding DNA: TGTGCCAGCAGGGTCAGGGTCACCTCCTATGGCTACACCTTC. This gives the protein CASRVRVTSYGYTF.

The J gene is TRBJ2-1, the V gene TRBV19, with TRBD2 matching over 9 bases. Germline V gene lookup returns CDR1 LNHDA and CDR2 SQIVND (reference sequence). The CDR3 totals 17 residues. V dropped 1 base and J dropped 7; count of bases not matched to a gene: 11. CDR3 DNA: TGTGCCAGTAGTATAGGTCCAACTAGCGGGTGGGGGAATGAGCAGTTCTTC. It codes for CASSIGPTSGWGNEQFF.

V gene TRBV21-1 combines with J gene TRBJ2-5; the table names TRBD2, a call not compared with the DNA. TRBV21-1 is a pseudogene segment. This CDR3 has 19 residues. In DNA form, the CDR3 reads TGTGCCAGCAGCAAAGCCGATTTGGGACTAGCGGGGAGCCAAGAGACCCAGTACTTC. It translates to CASSKADLGLAGSQETQYF.

V gene TRBV5-6 combines with J gene TRBJ1-5; D gene ambiguous. Germline CDR1 SGHDT, CDR2 YYEEEE. The V gene lost 1 base and the J gene lost 4 bases, with 9 bases spanning the gap. The CDR3 runs to 14 residues. The DNA of the CDR3 is TGTGCCAGCAGCTTGTGGGAGGGAAATCAGCCCCAGCATTTT. Protein product: CASSLWEGNQPQHF.

CDR3 in DNA: TGTGCCAGCTCCCAACCGGGTAGGTCGCGGGATACGCAGTATTTT. This encodes CASSQPGRSRDTQYF. J is TRBJ2-3 and V is TRBV18; D gene unclear. Between the trimmed V and J ends, which lost 6 bases and 6 bases, there was a span of 19 bases. This CDR3 has 15 amino acids. From germline, CDR1 is KGHSH and CDR2 LQKENI.

The chain employs TRBV5-6 and TRBJ1-5; D gene ambiguous. V lost 4 bases and J 2 bases, leaving 7 bases between the germline ends. Germline V lookup: CDR1 SGHDT, CDR2 YYEEEE. The CDR3 consists of 13 residues. CDR3 protein: CASSRGGNQPQHF. As DNA, the CDR3 is TGTGCCAGCAGCCGGGGAGGCAATCAGCCCCAGCATTTT. The full variable domain, with the rest looked up from reference TRBV5-6 and TRBJ1-5, is DAGVTQSPTHLIKTRGQQVTLRCSPKSGHDTVSWYQQALGQGPQFIFQYYEEEERQRGNFPDRFSGHQFPNYSSELNVNALLLGDSALYLCASSRGGNQPQHFGDGTRLSIL.

This clone was observed once. V usage is TRBV28 and J usage is TRBJ1-4; D is ambiguous. The V end was cut by 8 bases, the J end by 5 bases, with 18 bases between. From germline, CDR1 is MDHEN and CDR2 SYDVKM. The CDR3 sequence is 15 residues long. The CDR3 here is CASLEGGLKNEKLFF. CDR3 nucleotides: TGTGCCAGCCTCGAGGGAGGGTTAAAAAATGAAAAACTGTTTTTT. The entire variable domain, with the rest obtained from reference TRBV28 and TRBJ1-4, is as follows: DVKVTQSSRYLVKRTGEKVFLECVQDMDHENMFWYRQDPGLGLRLIYFSYDVKMKEKGDIPEGYSVSREKKERFSLILESASTNQTSMYLCASLEGGLKNEKLFFGSGTQLSVL.

The chain combines TRBV28 with TRBJ1-2; D gene uncertain. Germline CDR1 is MDHEN and CDR2 is SYDVKM. This CDR3 spans 16 amino acids. Trimming cost V 5 bases and J 5 bases, with 21 bases left between them. CDR3 nucleotides: TGTGCCAGCAGTAGGCCCGGCTCAGCCAGGATATATGGCTACACCTTC. Residues: CASSRPGSARIYGYTF.

This clone has just a few counts. The J gene is TRBJ2-2, the V gene TRBV18; 8 bases match TRBD1. Germline V lookup: CDR1 KGHSH, CDR2 LQKENI. The CDR3 covers 16 residues. V dropped 2 bases and J dropped 6; count of bases not matched to a gene: 8. The CDR3 nucleotides read TGTGCCAGCTCACCATACCAAGGACAGGGCGCCGGGGAGCTGTTTTTT. Its translation is CASSPYQGQGAGELFF.

This clone was recorded a few times. The chain links TRBV19 to TRBJ2-2, with TRBD1 matching 11 bases. This CDR3 contains 16 residues. Germline V CDR1 and CDR2: LNHDA, SQIVND (reference sequence). J was trimmed by 7 bases and V by 5 bases; bases with no gene match: 9. CDR3 amino acids: CASSYPGQGDVGELFF. In nucleotides, the CDR3 is TGTGCCAGTAGTTACCCGGGACAGGGGGATGTCGGGGAGCTGTTTTTT.

This chain joins TRBV19 and TRBJ1-5; D remains unclear. This CDR3 has 16 residues. V was shortened by 3 bases and J by 4 bases, with 16 bases between the two germline ends. In germline, CDR1 is LNHDA, CDR2 SQIVND (reference sequence). The CDR3, as DNA: TGTGCCAGTAGTATTTATAGTGTCAGGAGGAATCAGCCCCAGCATTTT. It yields the protein CASSIYSVRRNQPQHF.

The V and J genes are TRBV4-1 and TRBJ1-5; weak D call: TRBD1 (5 bases). V lost 1 base and J 4 bases, leaving 14 bases between the germline ends. The V gene's germline CDR1 is MGHRA and CDR2 YSYEKL. The CDR3 extends over 16 amino acids. CDR3 sequence (DNA): TGCGCCAGCAGCCAAGGAGGAGGGGCCCGTAATCAGCCCCAGCATTTT. Protein: CASSQGGGARNQPQHF.

The CDR3 bases are TGTGCCAGCAGTTCACATGAAGGGGGAGGGCCCGGGGAGCTGTTTTTT. It translates to CASSSHEGGGPGELFF. The V gene is TRBV28, the J gene TRBJ2-2, with a weak D call TRBD2 (7 bases). In germline, CDR1 is MDHEN, CDR2 SYDVKM. Trimming pared 4 bases from V and 6 bases from J, leaving 18 bases between. The CDR3 is made up of 16 amino acids.